One sample yielded the 27 T cell receptor beta chains listed below, sequenced in a study of shared clonotypes between healthy human individuals. Measured with immunoSEQ multiplex PCR; TCRdb has only the in-frame clones, and not every one. In the table there are roughly 2.2 million clones, just over 90% of which are singletons. Sequencing was carried out using naive CD4+ T cells from PBMCs. Specified subset: CD45RA+ positively selected. These receptor sequences come from a man between 18 and 35 years old in good health. Some clones in this sample may be carry-over from other donors' samples.

The genes are TRBV7-2 and TRBJ2-3; D is ambiguous. CDR1 and CDR2 from the germline V gene are SGHTA and FQGNSA. V lost 4 bases, J lost 4 bases, and 9 bases lay in between. The CDR3 runs to 13 residues. The CDR3 is CASSSPGPDTQYF. CDR3 in DNA: TGTGCCAGCAGCTCCCCCGGCCCAGATACGCAGTATTTT.

The chain joins TRBV28 to TRBJ2-3, with D perhaps matching TRBD2 (6 bases). V lost 5 bases and J lost 5, with 11 bases in between. This CDR3 has 13 amino acids. The germline V gene encodes CDR1 MDHEN and CDR2 SYDVKM. The CDR3 DNA sequence: TGTGCCAGCAGTCGGCTAGCGATAGATACGCAGTATTTT. Translating it yields CASSRLAIDTQYF.

V is TRBV7-9 and J is TRBJ2-5, with D maybe TRBD1 (6 bases). The V end lost 5 bases, the J end lost 1 base, and 8 bases lay between the germline ends. The CDR3 contains 13 residues. CDR1 is SEHNR, CDR2 FQNEAQ, per germline (reference sequence). The CDR3 DNA reads as TGTGCCAGCAGCGCGACAGGCCAAGAGACCCAGTACTTC. It is translated as CASSATGQETQYF.

V is TRBV5-6 and J is TRBJ1-5; tentatively, D is TRBD1 (5 bases). V shed 4 bases and J shed 6 bases, with 11 bases lying between them. The CDR3 consists of 13 residues. CDR1 and CDR2 (germline): SGHDT, YYEEEE. CDR3 sequence reads: CASSRGGAQPQHF. The CDR3 DNA is TGTGCCAGCAGCCGGGGGGGAGCTCAGCCCCAGCATTTT.

The J gene is TRBJ2-2, the V gene TRBV5-6; TRBD2 matches 9 bases. Germline CDR1 and CDR2: SGHDT and YYEEEE. V was clipped by 6 bases and J by 1 base; unmatched bases: 7. The CDR3 is 16 residues long. For the CDR3, the DNA is TGTGCCAGCACCGGCGGACTAGCGTTGAACACCGGGGAGCTGTTTTTT. It is translated as CASTGGLALNTGELFF.

V is TRBV29-1 and J is TRBJ1-3, with no clear D. This CDR3 is 12 amino acids long. Germline V gives CDR1 SQVTM, CDR2 ANQGSEA. Trimming removed 4 bases at V and 3 bases at J, with 7 bases between. The CDR3 here is CSVGRVGNTIYF. The DNA for the CDR3 is TGCAGCGTTGGGAGGGTTGGAAACACCATATATTTT.

This chain links TRBV25-1 with TRBJ2-5, with a possible D match to TRBD2 (6 bases). The CDR3 is 14 amino acids. The V and J ends lost 3 bases and 5 bases respectively, with 13 bases between them. Germline CDR1 MGHDK, CDR2 SYGVNS. CDR3 amino acids: CASSDRLGRETQYF. CDR3 coding DNA: TGTGCCAGCAGTGATCGACTAGGGCGGGAGACCCAGTACTTC.

This chain links TRBV19 with TRBJ1-4; tentatively, D is TRBD1 (5 bases). The CDR3 spans 13 residues. Trimming stripped 5 bases from V and 4 bases from J, with 8 bases between. Germline V CDR1 and CDR2: LNHDA, SQIVND (reference sequence). Written as DNA, the CDR3 is TGTGCCAGTAGTCTGGGACTTAATGAAAAACTGTTTTTT. Protein sequence: CASSLGLNEKLFF. Full variable domain (outside the CDR3, taken from reference TRBV19 and TRBJ1-4): DGGITQSPKYLFRKEGQNVTLSCEQNLNHDAMYWYRQDPGQGLRLIYYSQIVNDFQKGDIAEGYSVSREKKESFPLTVTSAQKNPTAFYLCASSLGLNEKLFFGSGTQLSVL.

The CDR3 nucleotides read TGTGCCAGCAGTGCCACGGACAGGGCTCTCGAGACCCAGTACTTC. Its translation is CASSATDRALETQYF. The chain joins TRBV25-1 to TRBJ2-5, with 8 bases lining up with TRBD1. Germline V CDR1 and CDR2: MGHDK, SYGVNS. After removal of 4 bases from V and 5 bases from J, the junction contained 9 bases not matched to a gene. This CDR3 comprises 15 residues.

V gene TRBV5-1 combines with J gene TRBJ2-7; the match to TRBD2 covers 13 bases. V was clipped by 4 bases and J by 1 base; unmatched bases: 14. Germline V lookup: CDR1 SGHRS, CDR2 YFSETQ. The CDR3 sequence is 19 residues long. The CDR3 region is CASSLWTSGSSPASYEQYF. CDR3 coding DNA: TGCGCCAGCAGCCTGTGGACTAGCGGGAGTTCCCCAGCGTCCTACGAGCAGTACTTC.

Concerning this clone: The sample holds other DNA sequences that translate to the same CDR3. The J gene is TRBJ2-3, the V gene TRBV5-1; D possibly corresponds to TRBD1 (5 bases). Germline CDR1 is SGHRS and CDR2 is YFSETQ. Between the trimmed V and J ends, which lost 2 bases and 0 bases, there was a span of 10 bases. The CDR3 extends over 15 amino acids. In DNA form, the CDR3 reads TGCGCCAGCAGCTTCCAGGGCCCCAGCACAGATACGCAGTATTTT. Encoded protein: CASSFQGPSTDTQYF.

The chain employs TRBV27 and TRBJ1-5; D possibly corresponds to TRBD1 (6 bases). The germline V and J ends were trimmed by 5 bases and 2 bases, with 10 bases remaining between them. The CDR3 length is 14 residues. Germline V CDR1 and CDR2: MNHEY, SMNVEV (reference sequence). The CDR3 sequence is CASSQDSRNQPQHF. CDR3 nucleotide sequence: TGTGCCAGCAGTCAGGACAGCCGCAATCAGCCCCAGCATTTT.

The genes are TRBV7-2 and TRBJ2-3; the D gene could be TRBD1 or TRBD2 (5 bases each). With 3 bases removed from V and 5 bases from J, the gap between germline ends came to 9 bases. CDR3 length: 13 amino acids. CDR1 and CDR2 (germline): SGHTA, FQGNSA. In DNA form, the CDR3 reads TGTGCCAGCAGCTTCGGGGCCGGAGATACGCAGTATTTT. Its translation: CASSFGAGDTQYF. Combining the CDR3 with reference TRBV7-2 and TRBJ2-3 gives the whole variable domain GAGVSQSPSNKVTEKGKDVELRCDPISGHTALYWYRQSLGQGLEFLIYFQGNSAPDKSGLPSDRFSAERTGGSVSTLTIQRTQQEDSAVYLCASSFGAGDTQYFGPGTRLTVL.

The V and J genes are TRBV30 and TRBJ2-5; D uncertain. Trimming stripped 0 bases from V and 4 bases from J, with 6 bases between. The germline gives CDR1 GTSNPN, CDR2 SVGIG (reference sequence). This CDR3 contains 12 residues. The CDR3 region has the DNA TGTGCCTGGAGTGTCATGTCAGAGACCCAGTACTTC. The encoded protein is CAWSVMSETQYF.

This chain connects TRBV5-1 to TRBJ2-1; tentative D call: TRBD1 (8 bases). This CDR3 is built from 15 residues. Trimming stripped 4 bases from V and 6 bases from J, with 17 bases between. Germline assignment: CDR1 SGHRS and CDR2 YFSETQ. CDR3 region: CASSRGDRWGNEQFF. CDR3 sequence (DNA): TGCGCCAGCAGCCGGGGGGACAGGTGGGGCAATGAGCAGTTCTTC.

J is TRBJ1-2 and V is TRBV18; D ambiguous. The germline CDR1 and CDR2 sequences are KGHSH and LQKENI. Trimming left V 0 bases short and J 6 bases short, with 14 bases between. The CDR3 is 15 residues long. In DNA form, the CDR3 reads TGTGCCAGCTCACCACCGCCGGGCGGTTGGAATGGCTACACCTTC. Translation: CASSPPPGGWNGYTF.

The V and J genes are TRBV2 and TRBJ1-5, with a possible D match to TRBD1 (5 bases). Germline CDR1 and CDR2: SNHLY and FYNNEI. Trimming shortened V by 1 base and J by 4 bases, and 11 bases separated the two germline ends. CDR3 length: 15 residues. The CDR3 is CASSEGQLMNQPQHF. The CDR3 bases are TGTGCCAGCAGTGAAGGACAGCTAATGAATCAGCCCCAGCATTTT.

The chain combines TRBV18 with TRBJ2-3, with 7 positions matching TRBD2. The V segment lost 3 bases and the J segment 0 bases; nucleotides outside the gene matches: 9. This CDR3 is built from 17 residues. Germline V gene data show CDR1 as KGHSH and CDR2 as LQKENI. The CDR3: CASSPFVGSGSTDTQYF. The CDR3, as DNA: TGTGCCAGCTCACCCTTTGTTGGTAGCGGGAGCACAGATACGCAGTATTTT.

The chain carries TRBV12-5 and TRBJ1-2; D is unclear. Germline V lookup: CDR1 LGHNT, CDR2 FRNRAP. This CDR3 is 13 amino acids long. Trimming shortened V by 6 bases and J by 4 bases, and 12 bases separated the two germline ends. Here the CDR3 DNA reads TGTGCTAGTGGAGGCCCTTTTTCCTATGGCTACACCTTC. Its translation is CASGGPFSYGYTF. The full variable domain, with the rest looked up from reference TRBV12-5 and TRBJ1-2, is DARVTQTPRHKVTEMGQEVTMRCQPILGHNTVFWYRQTMMQGLELLAYFRNRAPLDDSGMPKDRFSAEMPDATLATLKIQPSEPRDSAVYFCASGGPFSYGYTFGSGTRLTVV.

The V and J genes are TRBV27 and TRBJ2-7, with TRBD2 as a possible D gene (6 bases). This CDR3 comprises 14 residues. Germline CDR1 and CDR2: MNHEY and SMNVEV (reference sequence). Trimming left V 6 bases short and J 7 bases short, with 19 bases between. The CDR3 coding sequence is TGTGCCAGCAGCCGACCGGGACGGGAGTTAGAGCAGTACTTC. As protein: CASSRPGRELEQYF.

The genes are TRBV7-9 and TRBJ1-6; TRBD1 might be the D (6 bases). V lost 3 bases and J lost 12, with 9 bases in between. Germline V gives CDR1 SEHNR, CDR2 FQNEAQ (reference sequence). The CDR3 has 12 residues. CDR3 nucleotide sequence: TGTGCCAGCAGCTTCCTCAGGGGACCCCTCCACTTT. The encoded protein is CASSFLRGPLHF.

The chain uses TRBV27 and TRBJ1-2; D remains ambiguous. CDR1 is MNHEY and CDR2 is SMNVEV in the germline V gene (reference sequence). Trimming pared 4 bases from V and 8 bases from J, leaving 5 bases between. The CDR3 loop spans 10 amino acids. The CDR3 DNA is TGTGCCAGCAGTTCTAGAGGCTACACCTTC. This sequence encodes CASSSRGYTF.

This chain links TRBV30 with TRBJ1-4, with 7 bases that match TRBD1. Germline CDR1 and CDR2: GTSNPN and SVGIG (reference sequence). Germline trimming cut 5 bases from V and 8 bases from J; bases unmatched to any gene: 8. The CDR3 is 13 residues long. CDR3 region: CAWSFQGEEKLFF. The CDR3, as DNA: TGTGCCTGGTCGTTCCAGGGGGAAGAAAAACTGTTTTTT.

The J gene is TRBJ2-3, the V gene TRBV7-8; perhaps TRBD1 as D (7 bases). The germline CDR1 and CDR2 sequences are SGHVS and FQNEAQ. Trimming removed 3 bases from V and 6 bases from J, with 19 bases in between. There are 16 residues in the CDR3. The CDR3 region is CASSFGGRGVRDTQYF. CDR3 in DNA: TGTGCCAGCAGCTTCGGTGGCAGGGGGGTCAGGGATACGCAGTATTTT.

On this clone itself: The sample has other DNA sequences that encode this CDR3 too. The chain is built from TRBV29-1 and TRBJ1-2; D remains unclear. Germline CDR1 reads SQVTM; CDR2 reads ANQGSEA. This CDR3 has 12 residues. V lost 4 bases and J 2 bases, leaving 8 bases between the germline ends. The CDR3 DNA sequence: TGCAGCGTTGGGCCGGGGAACTATGGCTACACCTTC. Its protein product is CSVGPGNYGYTF.

The chain uses TRBV4-1 and TRBJ2-6; the D is unclear. The CDR3 has 18 residues. In germline, CDR1 is MGHRA, CDR2 YSYEKL. V lost 4 bases and J 0 bases, leaving 16 bases between the germline ends. The CDR3 sequence: CASSRDPVVASGANVLTF. In DNA, the CDR3 is TGCGCCAGCAGCCGAGACCCAGTGGTCGCCTCTGGGGCCAACGTCCTGACTTTC.

The rearrangement uses TRBV18 and TRBJ2-7; 7 nucleotides line up with TRBD1. V lost 0 bases and J lost 7; bases outside the gene matches: 9. The CDR3 is 15 amino acids. Germline V CDR1 and CDR2: KGHSH, LQKENI. CDR3 in DNA: TGTGCCAGCTCACCACCGCTGACAGGGATGGGTGAGCAGTACTTC. Amino acids: CASSPPLTGMGEQYF.